The next 24 T cell receptor beta chains were all read from a single sample in a study of T cell repertoires in cytomegalovirus infection. TCRdb reanalysed the reads using MiXCR and keeps one entry per CDR3 protein. The table records 600,000 to 800,000 distinct CDR3 sequences, 24% of them present only once. The sample comprised CD8+ T cells from PBMCs. The receptors shown here come from a human donor in good health (CMV status not recorded). Some clones in this sample may be carry-over from other donors' samples.

In its sample, this clonotype was seen a few times. This chain joins TRBV2 and TRBJ1-1, with D possibly being TRBD1 (5 bases). Looked up from germline, CDR1 is SNHLY and CDR2 is FYNNEI. CDR3 length equals 14 residues. Trimming removed 7 bases at V and 4 bases at J, with 16 bases between. The CDR3 coding sequence is TGTGCCAGCACGGGGGAGGCGCAGGCCACTGAAGCTTTCTTT. Its protein is CASTGEAQATEAFF.

This clonotype has only a few counts. The chain uses TRBV5-4 and TRBJ2-7, with 8 bases lining up with TRBD1. The V gene's germline CDR1 is SGHNT and CDR2 YYREEE (reference sequence). The CDR3 is made up of 14 amino acids. The trim removed 0 bases at V and 5 bases at J, leaving 4 bases unmatched. This CDR3 is CASSLDRGAHEQYF. Written as DNA, the CDR3 is TGTGCCAGCAGCTTGGACAGGGGGGCCCACGAGCAGTACTTC.

The chain carries TRBV12-5 and TRBJ2-7; TRBD1 aligns across 9 bases. V was clipped by 3 bases and J by 1 base; unmatched bases: 4. The CDR3 runs to 15 residues. Germline assignment: CDR1 LGHNT and CDR2 FRNRAP. The CDR3 coding sequence is TGTGCTAGTGGTTTCAATGACAGGGGGTCCTACGAGCAGTACTTC. This encodes CASGFNDRGSYEQYF.

This clonotype was observed a handful of times. This sequence joins TRBV11-2 and TRBJ2-1; TRBD2 matches at 8 bases. CDR1 is SGHAT, CDR2 FQNNGV, per germline. Germline trimming cut 4 bases from V and 5 bases from J; bases unmatched to any gene: 13. The CDR3 contains 17 residues. The CDR3 DNA reads TGTGCCAGCAGCTCTCCCATAGCGGGGCCACCTAACAATGAGCAGTTCTTC. It translates to CASSSPIAGPPNNEQFF.

CDR3 DNA sequence: TGTGCCAGCAGGAAGATATACGACCGGGACGGCGGAGAGTGGCCCCAGCATTTT. It specifies CASRKIYDRDGGEWPQHF. The chain has TRBV6-1 and TRBJ1-5, with D perhaps matching TRBD1 (5 bases). V was cut by 6 bases and J by 9 bases, with 30 bases left in between. The CDR3 is made up of 18 amino acids. CDR1 is MNHNS, CDR2 SASEGT, per germline.

The V and J genes are TRBV3-1 and TRBJ1-1, with TRBD1 as a possible D gene (6 bases). Germline CDR1 reads LGHDT; CDR2 reads YNNKEL (reference sequence). V was cut by 1 base and J by 7 bases, with 13 bases left in between. This CDR3 region has 14 residues. The CDR3 DNA is TGTGCCAGCAGCCAAGGCTGGGGGCAAGGTGAAGCTTTCTTT. As protein: CASSQGWGQGEAFF.

This clonotype was seen more than once but under ten times. The V gene is TRBV28, the J gene TRBJ1-5; D perhaps matches TRBD1 (5 bases). The ends were cut back, 6 bases at V and 6 bases at J, with 30 bases in the middle. Germline CDR1 and CDR2: MDHEN and SYDVKM. The CDR3 loop spans 19 amino acids. CDR3 region: CASRGHTPGPGKMGQPQHF. As DNA, the CDR3 is TGTGCCAGCAGGGGGCACACACCGGGACCGGGAAAGATGGGTCAGCCCCAGCATTTT. Based on the CDR3 plus reference TRBV28 and TRBJ1-5, the full variable domain is DVKVTQSSRYLVKRTGEKVFLECVQDMDHENMFWYRQDPGLGLRLIYFSYDVKMKEKGDIPEGYSVSREKKERFSLILESASTNQTSMYLCASRGHTPGPGKMGQPQHFGDGTRLSIL.

V and J are TRBV20-1 and TRBJ2-2; unclear D gene. Germline CDR1 and CDR2: DFQATT and SNEGSKA (reference sequence). The ends were cut back, 2 bases at V and 5 bases at J, with 12 bases in the middle. This CDR3 is built from 14 residues. The CDR3: CSARYRTRTGELFF. CDR3 nucleotide sequence: TGCAGTGCTAGATATAGGACCAGAACCGGGGAGCTGTTTTTT.

V gene TRBV2 combines with J gene TRBJ1-2; D ambiguous. The V gene lost 10 bases and the J gene lost 4 bases, with 22 bases spanning the gap. The CDR3 runs 15 residues. Germline V CDR1 and CDR2: SNHLY, FYNNEI. CDR3 sequence: CATPSLPPTTYGYTF. CDR3 sequence (DNA): TGTGCCACCCCCTCTTTGCCCCCTACAACCTATGGCTACACCTTC.

This clonotype was recorded at least ten times. The CDR3 is CASSSRQRETQYF. CDR3 nucleotide sequence: TGTGCCAGCAGTAGTAGACAGCGAGAGACCCAGTACTTC. V is TRBV7-6 and J is TRBJ2-5; maybe TRBD1 (5 bases). The germline CDR1 and CDR2 sequences are SGHVS and FNYEAQ. V was shortened by 6 bases and J by 4 bases, with 12 bases between the two germline ends. This CDR3 contains 13 residues.

Ten or more counts support this clonotype. The chain is built from TRBV28 and TRBJ2-4; D remains ambiguous. CDR1 is MDHEN and CDR2 is SYDVKM in the germline V gene. Trimming took 3 bases from V and 5 from J, leaving 11 bases between them. The CDR3 is made up of 14 amino acids. The chain's CDR3 is CASSFGVLENIQYF. The CDR3 coding sequence is TGTGCCAGCAGTTTTGGGGTTTTAGAAAACATTCAGTACTTC.

This chain links TRBV6-5 with TRBJ2-1; 10 nucleotides line up with TRBD2. This CDR3 contains 14 residues. Trimming took 7 bases from V and 8 from J; bases not matched to a gene: 8. Germline CDR1 and CDR2: MNHEY and SVGAGI. CDR3 nucleotides: TGTGCCAGCACTAAGCGGGGGGGCCGAGATGAGCAGTTCTTC. The encoded protein is CASTKRGGRDEQFF.

This rearrangement joins TRBV19 to TRBJ2-5; the D is unclear. The germline V gene has CDR1 LNHDA and CDR2 SQIVND (reference sequence). This CDR3 contains 14 residues. The V end was cut by 5 bases, the J end by 5 bases, with 15 bases between. This chain's CDR3 is CASSFRKARETQYF. In DNA, the CDR3 is TGTGCCAGTAGTTTCCGGAAGGCACGGGAGACCCAGTACTTC.

Concerning this clonotype: A much bigger clone sits one base away, suggesting this may be a read error. V is TRBV7-2 and J is TRBJ2-5; D gene uncertain. With 7 bases removed from V and 5 bases from J, the gap between germline ends came to 14 bases. From germline, CDR1 is SGHTA and CDR2 FQGNSA. CDR3 length: 13 residues. The CDR3 DNA reads TGTGCCAGCAACTTCAATAGGGTCGAGACCCAGTACTTC. Its translation: CASNFNRVETQYF.

This clonotype came up a few times. V usage is TRBV5-1 and J usage is TRBJ2-5; 14 bases match TRBD2. J was trimmed by 3 bases and V by 3 bases; bases with no gene match: 7. Germline V CDR1 and CDR2: SGHRS, YFSETQ. This CDR3 is 17 amino acids long. CDR3 sequence: CASSSRTSGGPKETQYF. As DNA, the CDR3 is TGCGCCAGCAGCTCGCGGACTAGCGGGGGGCCAAAAGAGACCCAGTACTTC. The full variable domain, rest sourced from reference TRBV5-1 and TRBJ2-5, is KAGVTQTPRYLIKTRGQQVTLSCSPISGHRSVSWYQQTPGQGLQFLFEYFSETQRNKGNFPGRFSGRQFSNSRSEMNVSTLELGDSALYLCASSSRTSGGPKETQYFGPGTRLLVL.

The chain uses TRBV5-1 and TRBJ2-1, with a tentative D call TRBD2 (5 bases). The V end was cut by 0 bases, the J end by 3 bases, with 19 bases between. Germline CDR1 SGHRS, CDR2 YFSETQ. The CDR3 length is 18 residues. The CDR3 DNA follows: TGCGCCAGCAGCTTGGAGTCGGGGTGGTTGGGTAGCTACAATGAGCAGTTCTTC. This codes for CASSLESGWLGSYNEQFF.

This clonotype was counted a few times. This chain links TRBV2 with TRBJ2-4; 7 nucleotides align to TRBD1. J lost 3 bases, V lost 1 base, and 6 bases had no gene match. The CDR3 totals 16 residues. CDR1 is SNHLY and CDR2 is FYNNEI in the germline V gene. The CDR3 here is CASSEGQGRLKNIQYF. The CDR3 DNA is TGTGCCAGCAGTGAAGGACAGGGCCGTCTCAAAAACATTCAGTACTTC. The variable domain in full, completed from reference TRBV2 and TRBJ2-4, reads EPEVTQTPSHQVTQMGQEVILRCVPISNHLYFYWYRQILGQKVEFLVSFYNNEISEKSEIFDDQFSVERPDGSNFTLKIRSTKLEDSAMYFCASSEGQGRLKNIQYFGAGTRLSVL.

This clonotype was picked up one time. This chain uses TRBV12-3 or TRBV12-4 with TRBJ1-4, with 9 bases aligning to TRBD1. This CDR3 region has 19 residues. V was clipped by 3 bases and J by 0 bases; unmatched bases: 11. The chain's CDR3 is CASSFRLDRGHATNEKLFF. The DNA of the CDR3 is TGTGCCAGCAGTTTTCGCCTGGACAGGGGACATGCAACTAATGAAAAACTGTTTTTT.

The chain joins TRBV11-1 to TRBJ2-3, with D unresolved. Trimming stripped 1 base from V and 5 bases from J, with 13 bases between. Germline-derived CDR1 and CDR2 are SGHAT and FQDESV (reference sequence). This CDR3 has 15 amino acids. Written as DNA, the CDR3 is TGTGCCAGCAGCTTAGTGGCAAGTGCGGTAGATACGCAGTATTTT. It specifies CASSLVASAVDTQYF.

The gene calls are TRBV29-1 and TRBJ1-1, with D maybe TRBD1 (6 bases). Per the germline V gene, CDR1 is SQVTM and CDR2 is ANQGSEA. This CDR3 is 12 amino acids long. V was cut by 4 bases and J by 4 bases, with 10 bases left in between. The CDR3 loop reads CSVGEGGTEAFF. The CDR3 coding sequence is TGCAGCGTTGGGGAGGGGGGCACTGAAGCTTTCTTT.

The chain employs TRBV20-1 and TRBJ2-2, with D uncertain. The V and J ends lost 1 base and 6 bases respectively, with 9 bases between them. This CDR3 has 13 amino acids. In germline, CDR1 is DFQATT, CDR2 SNEGSKA (reference sequence). CDR3 DNA: TGCAGTGCTAGAGGACCGAGGCCCGGGGAGCTGTTTTTT. Protein: CSARGPRPGELFF.

About this clonotype itself: A single base separates this from a much larger clone, so it may be a read error. The chain links TRBV6-4 to TRBJ2-1, with TRBD1 matching over 9 bases. Germline CDR1 reads MRHNA; CDR2 reads SNTAGT. The CDR3 is 16 amino acids. V lost 5 bases to trimming and J lost 9 bases; unmatched junction nucleotides: 14. The CDR3 region has the DNA TGTGCCAGCAGTACCCTGAGGACAGGGGATCACAGTGAGCAGTTCTTC. Protein product: CASSTLRTGDHSEQFF.

This clonotype was seen at least ten times. The J gene is TRBJ1-2, the V gene TRBV20-1, with D unresolved. Trimming stripped 5 bases from V and 3 bases from J, with 13 bases between. The CDR3 extends over 13 amino acids. CDR1 and CDR2 from the germline V gene are DFQATT and SNEGSKA (reference sequence). CDR3: CSASGYEDYGYTF. The CDR3 DNA is TGCAGTGCTTCGGGGTATGAGGACTATGGCTACACCTTC.

V gene TRBV20-1 combines with J gene TRBJ2-4; the D gene is possibly TRBD2 (6 bases). Germline CDR1 and CDR2: DFQATT and SNEGSKA (reference sequence). The CDR3 consists of 13 residues. V was pared by 5 bases and J by 8 bases, with 16 bases between. The CDR3 is CSAGPRGYDIQYF. DNA of the CDR3: TGCAGTGCTGGTCCCCGGGGGTATGACATTCAGTACTTC.